The source of this TCR beta chain is a study of T cell clonotyping in hematopoietic cell transplantation. Study results and limitations: Graft donor and pretransplant recipient Inverse Simpson Index values predicted broader posttransplant TCR diversity.

Time point indicated: recipient sample about 28 days before transplant, after cytoreduction. Recipient blood drawn about 28 days pretransplant and days 30, 100, 180 after. The junction had 13 bases not matched to a gene; V was cut back by 6 bases and J by 5 bases. The CDR3 length is 16 residues. CDR1 is ENHRY, CDR2 SYGVKD, per germline. Of note for this clone: Its specificity is unknown.

TCRdb's copy holds only in-frame clones and misses some; the assay was immunoSEQ multiplex PCR. The data contain 20,000 to 25,000 clones, roughly nine tenths of them singletons. V is TRBV10-3 and J is TRBJ1-1, with 9 bases identical to TRBD1. This clonotype originated in a man aged 18-30 years with biphenotypic leukemia. Some clones in this sample may be carry-over from other donors' samples. The sequences come from peripheral blood mononuclear cells, collected before stem cell transplant. CDR3 in amino acids: CAIRPGTGNGVTEAFF. CDR3 nucleotides: TGTGCCATCAGGCCCGGGACAGGGAATGGGGTAACTGAAGCTTTCTTT.